These 4 T cell receptor beta chains were sequenced from one sample in a study of PD-L1 blockade in urothelial cancer. Produced via immunoSEQ multiplex PCR; TCRdb's table is partial and in-frame only. The data show tens of thousands of clones, approximately 83% seen once. Regarding time point: pretreatment peripheral blood. The input for sequencing was PBMCs, taken around atezolizumab (anti-PD-L1) treatment. These receptors originate from a man between 60 and 75 years old with urothelial cancer.

V usage is TRBV18 and J usage is TRBJ1-1; D might be TRBD1 (6 bases). Looked up from germline, CDR1 is KGHSH and CDR2 is LQKENI. The CDR3 sequence is 14 residues long. The V end lost 3 bases, the J end lost 5 bases, and 13 bases lay between the germline ends. CDR3 sequence reads: CASSPSGGDTEAFF. The CDR3 DNA sequence: TGTGCCAGCTCACCGTCGGGGGGCGATACTGAAGCTTTCTTT. The whole variable domain, remainder taken from reference TRBV18 and TRBJ1-1, is NAGVMQNPRHLVRRRGQEARLRCSPMKGHSHVYWYRQLPEEGLKFMVYLQKENIIDESGMPKERFSAEFPKEGPSILRIQQVVRGDSAAYFCASSPSGGDTEAFFGQGTRLTVV.

This chain links TRBV7-3 with TRBJ2-3; possibly TRBD1 for D (6 bases). The CDR3 is 14 amino acids. Germline CDR1 SGHTA, CDR2 FQGTGA. V was pared by 5 bases and J by 2 bases, with 11 bases between. CDR3 DNA: TGTGCCAGCAGCCCCGACAGGAACACAGATACGCAGTATTTT. Translation gives CASSPDRNTDTQYF.

V gene TRBV11-3 combines with J gene TRBJ2-2; 11 bases are shared with TRBD1. With 5 bases clipped from V and 4 bases from J, the junction kept 15 bases outside the gene matches. CDR3 length equals 19 residues. CDR1 is SGHNT, CDR2 YENEEA, per germline. CDR3 sequence reads: CASSPRLGQGASGTGELFF. The DNA for the CDR3 is TGTGCCAGCAGCCCAAGGCTCGGACAGGGGGCTAGTGGCACCGGGGAGCTGTTTTTT.

The rearrangement joins TRBV18 to TRBJ2-3; the D gene is possibly TRBD1 (6 bases). The CDR3 has 14 amino acids. The germline gives CDR1 KGHSH, CDR2 LQKENI. Trimming shortened V by 3 bases and J by 1 base, and 8 bases separated the two germline ends. This chain's CDR3 is CASSPRQGTDTQYF. In DNA, the CDR3 is TGTGCCAGCTCACCGAGACAGGGCACAGATACGCAGTATTTT.